This is a list of T cell receptor beta chains from one sample in a study of OX40 agonist ivuxolimab in advanced cancers. Sequencing was performed with immunoSEQ multiplex PCR; in TCRdb, only in-frame clones are kept and a portion is missing. The table includes almost 80,000 clones, roughly 87% detected once. The sequences come from CD4+ or CD8+ T cells sorted from blood, collected in a trial of the OX40 agonist ivuxolimab. These receptors originate from an adult with an advanced solid tumor such as melanoma, head and neck, liver or kidney cancer. The CDR3 runs from the conserved cysteine through the conserved F or W.

len: 15; v_gene: TRBV11-3; CDR3aa: CASTPDLGNTGELFF
len: 14; v_gene: TRBV4-3; CDR3aa: CASSQDTRTDTQYF
len: 16; v_gene: TRBV18; CDR3aa: CASSPLGQGATDTQYF
len: 14; v_gene: TRBV28; CDR3aa: CASSRGTGSYGYTF
len: 14; v_gene: TRBV19; CDR3aa: CASTPPGRGYGYTF
len: 13; v_gene: TRBV29-1; CDR3aa: CSVEEEDGYGYTF
len: 16; v_gene: TRBV15; CDR3aa: CATSRDPGTGKDTQYF
len: 14; v_gene: TRBV5-1; CDR3aa: CASSFDQGAYEQYF
len: 12; v_gene: TRBV29-1; CDR3aa: CSVRQGTGELFF
len: 12; v_gene: TRBV5-3; CDR3aa: CARRDRGNEQFF
len: 12; v_gene: TRBV28; CDR3aa: CAVQTGLPEAFF
len: 14; v_gene: TRBV5-1; CDR3aa: CASSLIRLGETQYF
len: 16; v_gene: TRBV21-1; CDR3aa: CASSKALGLITREQFF
len: 13; v_gene: TRBV6-1; CDR3aa: CASSTSGIDEQFF
len: 17; v_gene: TRBV4-1; CDR3aa: CASSQGDYPTRTDTQYF
len: 14; v_gene: TRBV5-3; CDR3aa: CASSLRAGPTEAFF
len: 13; v_gene: TRBV2; CDR3aa: CASRLGRQAEAFF
len: 13; v_gene: TRBV7-3; CDR3aa: CASSPTGGTEAFF
len: 13; v_gene: TRBV10-3; CDR3aa: CAISTDFSYEQYF
len: 14; v_gene: TRBV18; CDR3aa: CASSPGLGSYEQYF
len: 14; v_gene: TRBV7-8; CDR3aa: CASSPGRTGNIQYF
len: 13; v_gene: TRBV6-5; CDR3aa: CASTEPGGNTIYF
len: 13; v_gene: TRBV15; CDR3aa: CATSARQGGGAFF
len: 16; v_gene: TRBV7-3; CDR3aa: CASSLTGGLSGNTIYF
len: 15; v_gene: TRBV6-5; CDR3aa: CASSRTPFEYTEAFF
len: 13; v_gene: TRBV5-1; CDR3aa: CASSRGGTGELFF
len: 11; v_gene: TRBV20-1; CDR3aa: CSYQQGDEQYF
len: 14; v_gene: TRBV28; CDR3aa: CASSPGQGVEKLFF
len: 11; v_gene: TRBV19; CDR3aa: CASSYRDGYTF
len: 15; v_gene: TRBV5-1; CDR3aa: CASSTSQGAGEKLFF
len: 17; v_gene: TRBV7-8; CDR3aa: CASSPRGGTDTRAGYTF
len: 13; v_gene: TRBV12-5; CDR3aa: CASGKGDTDTQYF
len: 16; v_gene: TRBV5-1; CDR3aa: CASRSRLAGVQETQYF
len: 12; v_gene: TRBV7-9; CDR3aa: CASSPTLGVAYF
len: 14; v_gene: TRBV7-6; CDR3aa: CASSPQASTDTQYF
len: 15; v_gene: TRBV19; CDR3aa: CASRADAGGYNEQFF
len: 12; v_gene: TRBV28; CDR3aa: CASRAAAGRQYF
len: 12; v_gene: TRBV12-5; CDR3aa: CASGTAVDTQYF
len: 12; v_gene: TRBV11-2; CDR3aa: CASSLDTGELFF
len: 15; v_gene: TRBV7-2; CDR3aa: CASSVEQGSQTEAFF
len: 14; v_gene: TRBV5-1; CDR3aa: CASRPATQKETQYF
len: 13; v_gene: TRBV4-3; CDR3aa: CASSQEGFGEQYF
len: 14; v_gene: TRBV5-6; CDR3aa: CASSLPGLAETQYF
len: 14; v_gene: TRBV6-6; CDR3aa: CASKSLNSGNTIYF
len: 15; v_gene: TRBV6-5; CDR3aa: CASNHGVAGNNEQFF